Presented here are 22 T cell receptor beta chains from one specimen sequenced in a study of blood T cell repertoires in COVID-19. Repertoires were generated with immunoSEQ multiplex PCR, while TCRdb's copy carries only in-frame clones and drops some. The sample has about 270,000 clones, approximately 80% seen once. Sequenced sample: peripheral blood. These receptors were obtained from a woman in her fifties or sixties with active or convalescent COVID-19.

The V and J genes are TRBV4-1 and TRBJ2-3, with 8 bases identical to TRBD2. The CDR3 totals 15 residues. V was clipped by 3 bases and J by 1 base; unmatched bases: 3. Germline CDR1 MGHRA, CDR2 YSYEKL. CDR3 region: CASSHSGARTDTQYF. The CDR3 nucleotides are TGCGCCAGCAGCCATAGCGGGGCCCGCACAGATACGCAGTATTTT.

The chain's CDR3 is CASSYFGGPGTDTQYF. DNA for the CDR3: TGTGCCAGCAGTTATTTTGGGGGCCCGGGCACAGATACGCAGTATTTT. V gene TRBV6-6 combines with J gene TRBJ2-3, with a weak D call TRBD1 (6 bases). Per germline, CDR1 MNHNY and CDR2 SVGAGI (reference sequence). This CDR3 has 16 amino acids. Trimming took off 3 bases at V and 1 base at J, with 14 bases between the two ends.

The rearrangement joins TRBV4-1 to TRBJ2-7, with D tentatively TRBD2 (6 bases). CDR3 size: 14 residues. Germline V gene data show CDR1 as MGHRA and CDR2 as YSYEKL. V dropped 1 base and J dropped 5 bases, with 12 bases sitting between them. The CDR3 is CASSQGGVDDEQYF. In DNA form, the CDR3 reads TGCGCCAGCAGCCAAGGCGGGGTGGACGACGAGCAGTACTTC.

The chain has TRBV28 and TRBJ2-2; 8 bases agree with TRBD1. This CDR3 is built from 16 residues. V lost 6 bases and J lost 0; bases outside the gene matches: 6. In germline, CDR1 is MDHEN, CDR2 SYDVKM. The CDR3 region is CASRPPTGANTGELFF. CDR3 nucleotide sequence: TGTGCCAGCAGACCTCCGACAGGGGCGAACACCGGGGAGCTGTTTTTT.

This clone came up a few times. The rearrangement links TRBV5-8 to TRBJ2-7; tentatively, D is TRBD2 (5 bases). The ends were cut back, 0 bases at V and 6 bases at J, with 13 bases in the middle. The CDR3 is 14 residues long. Germline V gene data show CDR1 as SGHTS and CDR2 as YDEGEE. The DNA of the CDR3 is TGTGCCAGCAGCTTGGCCGTTTCTACTAGCGAGCAGTACTTC. Amino acids: CASSLAVSTSEQYF.

The V call is TRBV9, the J call TRBJ2-2; weak D call: TRBD1 (6 bases). Trimming cost V 4 bases and J 5 bases, with 9 bases left between them. Germline CDR1 reads SGDLS; CDR2 reads YYNGEE. The CDR3 extends over 13 amino acids. The CDR3 DNA reads TGTGCCAGCAGCTTTCAGGGGACCGGGGAGCTGTTTTTT. Translated, it gives CASSFQGTGELFF.

The chain uses TRBV29-1 and TRBJ2-7; 11 bases are shared with TRBD1. The CDR3 contains 14 residues. V shed 1 base, J shed 4 bases, and the junction held 3 bases outside the gene matches. Per germline, CDR1 SQVTM and CDR2 ANQGSEA. CDR3 nucleotides: TGCAGCGTTGAAGCTAGGGACAGGGGGTACGAGCAGTACTTC. Translation gives CSVEARDRGYEQYF.

The genes are TRBV5-1 and TRBJ2-7, with a weak D call TRBD1 (5 bases). The CDR3 is 13 amino acids. Looked up from germline, CDR1 is SGHRS and CDR2 is YFSETQ. Trimming left V 4 bases short and J 3 bases short, with 11 bases between. CDR3 loop: CASSLSTVYEQYF. CDR3 nucleotides: TGCGCCAGCAGCCTATCGACAGTCTACGAGCAGTACTTC.

CDR3 residues: CASSQERFSYEQYF. DNA of the CDR3: TGTGCCAGCAGCCAAGAGAGGTTCTCCTACGAGCAGTACTTC. The chain has TRBV14 and TRBJ2-7; D is ambiguous. V lost 0 bases and J 0 bases, leaving 6 bases between the germline ends. There are 14 residues in the CDR3. The V gene's germline CDR1 is SGHDN and CDR2 FVKESK.

The V gene is TRBV5-1, the J gene TRBJ1-1; 7 bases line up with TRBD1. With 4 bases clipped from V and 3 bases from J, the junction kept 6 bases outside the gene matches. The CDR3 has 14 residues. Germline V CDR1 and CDR2: SGHRS, YFSETQ. CDR3 loop: CASSGIGQDTEAFF. The CDR3 DNA is TGCGCCAGCAGCGGGATCGGACAGGACACTGAAGCTTTCTTT.

The rearrangement joins TRBV19 to TRBJ2-7; a possible D gene is TRBD2 (6 bases). V was pared by 0 bases and J by 6 bases, with 15 bases between. Germline V gene lookup returns CDR1 LNHDA and CDR2 SQIVND (reference sequence). The CDR3 is 15 residues long. CDR3 bases: TGTGCCAGTAGTATAGACCGAGTCCCCGGGGGCGAGCAGTACTTC. This translates into CASSIDRVPGGEQYF.

The CDR3, as DNA: TGTGCCATCAGTGAGTCGACTGTTGGCCGGGGTGAGCAGTTCTTC. Its translation is CAISESTVGRGEQFF. The rearrangement links TRBV10-3 to TRBJ2-1; weak D call: TRBD2 (5 bases). Germline V gene data show CDR1 as ENHRY and CDR2 as SYGVKD. V was shortened by 0 bases and J by 9 bases, with 15 bases between the two germline ends. The CDR3 contains 15 residues.

This clone was detected only a few times. This chain links TRBV29-1 with TRBJ1-2, with D possibly matching TRBD1 (6 bases). The CDR3 is made up of 20 amino acids. Germline CDR1 is SQVTM and CDR2 is ANQGSEA. Trimming removed 0 bases from V and 2 bases from J, with 28 bases in between. CDR3 DNA sequence: TGCAGCGTTGAAGATCGTAAAATAGGACAGATACCTAGATACAACTATGGCTACACCTTC. This sequence encodes CSVEDRKIGQIPRYNYGYTF.

This rearrangement joins TRBV5-1 to TRBJ2-3; 8 bases fit TRBD2. The CDR3 has 16 residues. The ends lost 0 bases at V and 4 bases at J; junction bases unmatched: 7. Germline assignment: CDR1 SGHRS and CDR2 YFSETQ. The CDR3 region is CASSLGAAGGSDTQYF. CDR3 bases: TGCGCCAGCAGCTTGGGGGCTGCGGGGGGCTCAGATACGCAGTATTTT.

CDR3 coding DNA: TGCAGCGTGACGATCCGGACAGGGGGCGGGGAGCTGTTTTTT. Translation: CSVTIRTGGGELFF. The chain links TRBV29-1 to TRBJ2-2; 10 bases line up with TRBD1. The V gene's germline CDR1 is SQVTM and CDR2 ANQGSEA. The CDR3 length is 14 residues. J was trimmed by 7 bases and V by 6 bases; bases with no gene match: 8.

The chain links TRBV27 to TRBJ1-5; 9 bases agree with TRBD1. The junction had 6 bases not matched to a gene; V was cut back by 5 bases and J by 1 base. Germline-derived CDR1 and CDR2 are MNHEY and SMNVEV (reference sequence). This CDR3 region has 16 residues. CDR3 coding DNA: TGTGCCAGCAGTAAGGACAGGGGAGGGAGCAATCAGCCCCAGCATTTT. Amino acid sequence: CASSKDRGGSNQPQHF.

This chain joins TRBV7-2 and TRBJ2-1; 15 bases are shared with TRBD2. The CDR3 runs to 16 residues. The V segment lost 1 base and the J segment 12 bases; nucleotides outside the gene matches: 7. Germline CDR1 and CDR2: SGHTA and FQGNSA. The CDR3 loop reads CASSLEWTSGGAWQFF. CDR3 DNA: TGTGCCAGCAGCTTAGAATGGACTAGCGGGGGGGCCTGGCAGTTCTTC.

The J gene is TRBJ1-6, the V gene TRBV5-1, with a weak D call TRBD1 (5 bases). There are 16 residues in the CDR3. Trimming shortened V by 2 bases and J by 1 base, and 10 bases separated the two germline ends. Germline lookup yields CDR1 SGHRS and CDR2 YFSETQ. For the CDR3, the DNA is TGCGCCAGCAGCTTAAGGGGAGGGTCCTATAATTCACCCCTCCACTTT. Encoded protein: CASSLRGGSYNSPLHF.

The rearrangement uses TRBV9 and TRBJ1-1; TRBD1 aligns across 7 bases. V was clipped by 0 bases and J by 0 bases; unmatched bases: 14. Germline CDR1 SGDLS, CDR2 YYNGEE. The length of the CDR3 is 19 residues. The CDR3 nucleotides are TGTGCCAGCAGCGTAGACCCCACAGGGGCTGGGATGATGAACACTGAAGCTTTCTTT. As protein: CASSVDPTGAGMMNTEAFF.

The table lists this clone with a count of one. Here the CDR3 reads CASSGRQGSYSPLHF. CDR3 nucleotides: TGTGCCAGCAGTGGAAGACAGGGAAGTTACTCACCCCTCCACTTT. The V and J genes are TRBV2 and TRBJ1-6, with 7 positions matching TRBD1. In germline, CDR1 is SNHLY, CDR2 FYNNEI. The CDR3 spans 15 residues. V shed 4 bases and J 10 bases; nucleotides not matched to a gene: 10.

This clone was seen just once. This rearrangement joins TRBV11-2 to TRBJ2-1, with a weak D call TRBD2 (5 bases). Per germline, CDR1 SGHAT and CDR2 FQNNGV. The CDR3 has 14 amino acids. The germline V and J ends were trimmed by 7 bases and 9 bases, with 19 bases remaining between them. DNA for the CDR3: TGTGCCAGCAAACCTCCCGGGGTGGGGAGTGAGCAGTTCTTC. Amino acids: CASKPPGVGSEQFF.

This chain links TRBV6-1 with TRBJ1-1, with D tentatively TRBD1 (5 bases). This CDR3 has 14 residues. The V gene's germline CDR1 is MNHNS and CDR2 SASEGT. V shed 1 base and J shed 5 bases, with 11 bases lying between them. CDR3 sequence: CASSEGGGWTEAFF. CDR3 DNA sequence: TGTGCCAGCAGTGAAGGGGGGGGATGGACTGAAGCTTTCTTT.